This entry describes one TCR beta chain. Per the original data handling: By means of reference gene primer amplification, nucleated cell counts were estimated. Assay used: immunoSEQ multiplex PCR; TCRdb lists only in-frame clones, some missing. D and trimming come from the DNA, and the V and J calls and clone size come from that table. The sample includes 150,000 to 200,000 clones, under 90% of them seen just once. This record comes from a study of blood T cell repertoires in COVID-19. Overall study: PBMCs, B-cell-depleted T cells, or T cells provided the cDNA or gDNA that made up the material.

The CDR3 has 17 residues. Trimming cost V 2 bases and J 5 bases; bases outside gene matches: 5. CDR1 is SGHTA and CDR2 is FQGTGA in the germline V gene. All enrollees were roughly 18 to 89 years old and from about 25 US areas. Recovery meant two consecutive negative NP/OP PCR tests, professional clearance, or resolved symptoms. The TCR sequence derives from a woman aged 60-70 years who had recovered from COVID-19. Specimen: PBMCs or T cells enriched from blood (not recorded which). The chain uses TRBV7-3 and TRBJ2-5; TRBD2 matches at 16 bases. In DNA, the CDR3 is TGTGCCAGCAGCTTAGGGACTAGCGGGGGGGCGATGGAGACCCAGTACTTC. Its translation: CASSLGTSGGAMETQYF.